The 8 T cell receptor beta chains below all came from one sample that was sequenced in a study of response to subunit inactivated influenza vaccine. In TCRdb, the RT-PCR reads were re-called with MiXCR into one record per CDR3 protein. Among under 850,000 distinct CDR3 sequences listed, less than 20% were seen once. This sample comprised PBMCs from blood, obtained more than 4 days after vaccination. Receptors originate from a middle-aged man who received an inactivated influenza vaccine.

The chain combines TRBV28 with TRBJ1-1; D possibly corresponds to TRBD1 (5 bases). V was trimmed by 5 bases and J by 4 bases, leaving 11 bases between them. The CDR3 has 13 amino acids. The V gene's germline CDR1 is MDHEN and CDR2 SYDVKM. CDR3 coding DNA: TGTGCCAGCAGTACCTCAGGGACCACTGAAGCTTTCTTT. It is translated as CASSTSGTTEAFF.

This clonotype has ten or more counts. Written as DNA, the CDR3 is TGTGCCATCAGTGAGAACAACGAGCAGTACTTC. It translates to CAISENNEQYF. The rearrangement links TRBV10-3 to TRBJ2-7, with unresolved D. Germline V gene data show CDR1 as ENHRY and CDR2 as SYGVKD. Trimming removed 2 bases from V and 5 bases from J, with 4 bases in between. This CDR3 is built from 11 residues.

This clonotype was recorded many times. The genes are TRBV29-1 and TRBJ1-1; a possible D gene is TRBD1 (6 bases). This CDR3 is built from 14 residues. The V gene lost 3 bases and the J gene lost 1 base, with 12 bases spanning the gap. Per the germline V gene, CDR1 is SQVTM and CDR2 is ANQGSEA. The CDR3 nucleotides read TGCAGCGTTGATGTGGGGGGCAGGAACACTGAAGCTTTCTTT. Translation: CSVDVGGRNTEAFF.

The sample holds a few counts of this clonotype. The gene calls are TRBV28 and TRBJ2-1, with 9 bases matching TRBD1. After removal of 3 bases from V and 5 bases from J, the junction contained 5 bases not matched to a gene. The CDR3 runs 15 residues. Germline assignment: CDR1 MDHEN and CDR2 SYDVKM. CDR3 nucleotide sequence: TGTGCCAGCAGTTTGGTACAGGGGGCTAACAATGAGCAGTTCTTC. The encoded protein is CASSLVQGANNEQFF.

This clonotype was recorded only once. The chain is built from TRBV6-2 or TRBV6-3 and TRBJ2-1; 11 bases line up with TRBD1. The V gene end was trimmed by 8 bases and the J gene end by 6 bases; junction bases not matched to a gene: 3. Looked up from germline, CDR1 is MNHEY and CDR2 is SVGEGT. The CDR3 consists of 13 residues. CDR3 bases: TGTGCCAGCTGGACAGGGGGCATCAATGAGCAGTTCTTC. It is translated as CASWTGGINEQFF.

This chain joins TRBV7-2 and TRBJ2-4; D is undetermined. CDR1 SGHTA and CDR2 FQGNSA come from the germline V gene. V was pared by 1 base and J by 6 bases, with 7 bases between. The length of the CDR3 is 13 residues. The CDR3 region is CASSLGGLNIQYF. CDR3 coding DNA: TGTGCCAGCAGCTTAGGGGGTCTAAACATTCAGTACTTC.

V usage is TRBV12-3 or TRBV12-4 and J usage is TRBJ2-5, with D possibly matching TRBD2 (5 bases). This CDR3 is 13 amino acids long. Between the trimmed V and J ends, which lost 5 bases and 7 bases, there was a span of 14 bases. Written as DNA, the CDR3 is TGTGCCAGCAGTCCTCCGGGGATGGCGACCCAGTACTTC. It specifies CASSPPGMATQYF.

The rearrangement uses TRBV7-8 and TRBJ2-5; the match to TRBD2 covers 10 bases. This CDR3 region has 18 residues. With V trimmed by 5 bases and J by 2 bases, 14 bases remained unmatched. The V gene's germline CDR1 is SGHVS and CDR2 FQNEAQ. The CDR3 is CASSLRQTSGARQETQYF. The CDR3 bases are TGTGCCAGCAGCCTTAGGCAAACTAGCGGGGCGAGGCAAGAGACCCAGTACTTC.